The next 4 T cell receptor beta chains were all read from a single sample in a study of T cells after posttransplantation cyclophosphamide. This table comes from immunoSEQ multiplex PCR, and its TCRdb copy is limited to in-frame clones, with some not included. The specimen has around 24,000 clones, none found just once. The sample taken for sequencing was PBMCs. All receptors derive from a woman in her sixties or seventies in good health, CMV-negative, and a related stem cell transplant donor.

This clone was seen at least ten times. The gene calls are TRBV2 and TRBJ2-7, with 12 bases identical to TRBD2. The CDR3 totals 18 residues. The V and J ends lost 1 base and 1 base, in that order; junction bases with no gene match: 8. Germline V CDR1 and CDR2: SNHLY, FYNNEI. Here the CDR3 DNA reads TGTGCCAGCAGTGAAGGCGGACTAGCGGGAAAGGATTCCTACGAGCAGTACTTC. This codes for CASSEGGLAGKDSYEQYF. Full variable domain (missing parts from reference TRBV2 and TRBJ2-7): EPEVTQTPSHQVTQMGQEVILRCVPISNHLYFYWYRQILGQKVEFLVSFYNNEISEKSEIFDDQFSVERPDGSNFTLKIRSTKLEDSAMYFCASSEGGLAGKDSYEQYFGPGTRLTVT.

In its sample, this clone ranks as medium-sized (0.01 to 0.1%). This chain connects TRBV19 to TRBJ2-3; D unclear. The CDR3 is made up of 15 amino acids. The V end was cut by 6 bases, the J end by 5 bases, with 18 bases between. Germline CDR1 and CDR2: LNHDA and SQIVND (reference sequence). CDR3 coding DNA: TGTGCCAGTAGGCCCGGGTCGGCAGTCAGAGATACGCAGTATTTT. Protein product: CASRPGSAVRDTQYF.

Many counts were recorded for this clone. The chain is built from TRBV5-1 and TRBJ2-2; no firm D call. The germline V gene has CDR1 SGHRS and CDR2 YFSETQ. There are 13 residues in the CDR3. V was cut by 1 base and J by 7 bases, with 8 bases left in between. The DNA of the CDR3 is TGCGCCAGCAGCTTGCGAACTGTCGGGGAGCTGTTTTTT. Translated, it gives CASSLRTVGELFF.

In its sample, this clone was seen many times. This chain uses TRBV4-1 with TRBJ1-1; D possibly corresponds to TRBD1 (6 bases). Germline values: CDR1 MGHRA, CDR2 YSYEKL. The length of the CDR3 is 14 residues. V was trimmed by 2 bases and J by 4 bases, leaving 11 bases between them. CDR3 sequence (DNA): TGCGCCAGCAGCCAAAGAACAGGGAGCACTGAAGCTTTCTTT. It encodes CASSQRTGSTEAFF.